This paragraph covers one TCR beta chain sequence. This clonotype was counted between two and nine times. Its recognized antigen is unknown. The record has no base qualities; no much larger clone is one base away. The germline V gene yields KGHSH for CDR1 and LQKENI for CDR2. Clipping removes 4 bases from V and 3 bases from J, with 4 as the unmatched junction base count. The cysteine opens and the phenylalanine closes a CDR3 of 14 amino acids. This entry keeps only the CDR3 DNA: 42 bases, framed from base 1. The entry originates in a study of identical twins (dated by TCRdb to about 2016). Regarding the complete study: To test whether fetal clonotypes persist, the study used deep sequencing on TCR alpha and beta repertoires from monozygotic twins, unrelated adults of various ages, and cord blood. To rule out contamination, the twin experiments were replicated at different times with different library preparation protocols.

All donors were healthy Caucasians. Miltenyi CD45RO+ enrichment and human naive T-cell isolation kits were used to isolate memory (CD45RO+) and naive T cells from PBMC. Libraries were prepared through 5' RACE. Reads for this sample came from an Illumina HiSeq 2000. Template switching introduced a universal primer binding site; the final cDNA contained a unique molecular identifier, enabling accurate counting of TCR cDNA molecules. Specific primers in the conserved constant-segment region were used to synthesize first-strand cDNA for the TCR alpha and beta chains. To control for contamination, every cDNA library carried two barcodes: a SMART-Mk sample barcode plus Illumina barcodes. TruSeq adapter sequences, together with Illumina sample barcodes, were added in two successive PCR steps. The Illumina HiSeq platform was used with custom primers to sequence TCR alpha and beta cDNA libraries. The authors' analysis ran thus. MiGEC processed the raw reads to extract unique molecular identifiers, while MiXCR was used to determine the CDR3 positions. Recombination models were inferred per individual with the repgenHMM and IGoR tools using an EM algorithm. Shared clonotype analysis was performed with the tcR package in R, normalizing sharing by the product of cloneset sizes. To study raw recombination without the effects of thymic and clonal selection, out-of-frame nonproductive sequences were analyzed. TCRdb redid the processing of the public reads, applying fastp at Q25 and MiXCR, and retained in-frame beta chains. For every CDR3 protein sequence, its rows merge into one entry that carries the most common genes and DNA. The V and J calls follow TCRdb's processing rather than the paper's. Counted in this sample were some 240,000 distinct CDR3 sequences; over 9.5% of them appeared once. About 9.1% of the sample belongs to the ten largest clones.

Points the paper makes about the study in general: Out-of-frame TCR alpha sequences shared between twins showed an excess of low generation-probability sequences compared with coincidental sharing between unrelated individuals. In monozygotic twins, out-of-frame TCR alpha sharing was systematically underestimated by recombination models, although the models agreed with sharing between unrelated individuals. Excess twin sharing in beta out-of-frame sequences was weaker because fewer shared sequences lowered the signal-to-noise ratio. Zero-insertion analyses could be partly confounded by invariant T cells such as MAIT and iNKT, although diverse VJ usage argued against such confounding for most clonotypes. Fewer insertions were carried by abundant cord blood beta clonotypes; a weaker similar trend was observed in young adult naive repertoires, while no such trend was observed in memory repertoires. Because the same donors could not be followed over many years, the conclusions relied on cross-sectional statistical analysis.

The sequence joins TRBV18 to TRBJ2-7; 9 middle bases align to TRBD2. The TCR comes from a man between 50 and 59 years old in good health. The sequenced sample consisted of memory T cells sorted from blood. In the paper's terms, the cell subset or site label means: CD45RO+ enriched T cells. CDR3 region: CASSQSSGDYEQYF. The sequenced DNA: TGTGCCAGCTCACAGTCTAGCGGGGACTACGAGCAGTACTTC.